A selection of T cell receptor beta chains follows, all from one sample in a study of blood T cell repertoires in COVID-19. Profiled with immunoSEQ multiplex PCR; TCRdb holds only in-frame clones, not every one. The sample shows some 150,000 clones, approximately 86% of them seen only once. Sequenced material: peripheral blood. These TCRs come from a woman older than 75 in a cohort sampled during active or convalescent COVID-19. Both conserved end residues are trimmed from each CDR3. Fields, in order: clone size, V gene, CDR3 protein. Rows give clone size only sometimes, using once, few, many, or a class for an expanded clone.

>once|TRBV7-2
ASSRSGRFDEQF
>NA|TRBV5-1
ASSLQDTQY
>NA|TRBV10-3
ATWDSLGNQPQH
>NA|TRBV28
ASSGYWPRLAGRLNTGELF
>NA|TRBV9
ASSVDTGQGLGEQF
>NA|TRBV15
ATSPKPGTGHHPLRQPQH
>NA|TRBV11-3
ASSRRGQSSYEQY
>NA|TRBV24-1
ATSEPPGLVHTDTQY
>NA|TRBV3-1/TRBV3-2
ASSQDKRQF
>NA|TRBV4-1
ASSLRLAGATDTQY